This T cell receptor beta chain was found in a study of control samples from healthy donors and cancer patients. The germline V and J ends were trimmed by 1 base and 1 base, with 11 bases remaining between them. The CDR3 extends over 16 amino acids. From germline, CDR1 is SGHTA and CDR2 FQGTGA. The method was immunoSEQ multiplex PCR; TCRdb's version includes in-frame clones alone and lacks a portion of them. The sample has some 74,000 clones; about 94% are singletons. V is TRBV7-3 and J is TRBJ1-3, with a tentative D call TRBD1 (5 bases). Sequencing used blood. The sequence derives from a woman aged 30 to 39 in good health. The CDR3 protein is CASSLNGAGSGNTIYF. CDR3 in DNA: TGTGCCAGCAGCTTAAATGGGGCAGGGTCTGGAAACACCATATATTTT.